Listed below are T cell receptor beta chains from one sample, sequenced in a study of T cell changes during pregnancy in multiple sclerosis. Here immunoSEQ multiplex PCR was the method, and the copy in TCRdb shows in-frame clones only, minus some. The data show over 60,000 clones, 70% to 90% seen once. Sequenced here: peripheral blood, sampled in the first trimester of pregnancy. These receptors were taken from a female donor with multiple sclerosis, enrolled in a pregnancy study. CDR3s leave out the opening cysteine and the closing phenylalanine or tryptophan. Fields, in order: clone size, V gene, CDR3 protein. Rows give clone size only sometimes, using once, few, many, or a class for an expanded clone.

.,TRBV27,ASSLSYAGLSTDTQY
.,TRBV30,AWTPQGARGNTIY
.,TRBV6-6,ASSYEGIYQPQH
.,TRBV5-1,ASSKDPSGIKY
.,TRBV6-1,ASSEANDRSEQY
.,TRBV7-8,ASSLTAVAGGPPEQY
.,TRBV18,ASSPLTGSRQLF
.,TRBV9,ASSPGGGAPQETQY
.,TRBV18,ASSLQGDTEAF
.,TRBV7-9,ASSPTIAGPQETQY
.,TRBV29-1,SVDRVGTDTQY
once,TRBV11-2,ASSLDRVEQY
.,TRBV19,ASSPLDSTNYGYT
.,TRBV27,ASRLQGATNEKLF
.,TRBV29-1,SVEDMGGYEQF
.,TRBV6-5,ASSYFGLAGTDTQY
.,TRBV7-9,ASRRRLGVNNEQF
.,TRBV18,ASSPPGTGPQGEKLF
.,TRBV9,ASSVTAGVYNEQF
once,TRBV30,AWSGRQGKLF
.,TRBV27,ASGKTSGTPGELF
.,TRBV7-2,ASSLDQGLGGYT
.,TRBV7-3,ASSPGLAGNVANTGELF
.,TRBV7-9,ASSSKGVVTPYEQY
.,TRBV11-2,ASSLAAGHRANYGYT
.,TRBV9,ASSVEGKGRASPLH
.,TRBV5-4,ASSLGARELAYEQY
.,TRBV5-6,ASSGQNEAF
once,TRBV27,ASSLSPTGGTEAF
.,TRBV7-2,ASSPHARGNQPQH
once,TRBV6-5,ASSYSGRKSYGYT
.,TRBV29-1,SGPNTGEETQY
.,TRBV4-3,ASSQGRGPSTNEKLF
.,TRBV10-1,ASSAGTSGRPLSGNEQF
.,TRBV9,ASSGLSSEQY
.,TRBV5-6,ASSGWTYEQY
.,TRBV7-9,ASSLLSGDEAF
.,TRBV11-2,ASALSGTSGREEY
.,TRBV7-8,ASSLRLAGTAYEQY
.,TRBV28,ASSTLTGGVETQY
once,TRBV7-9,ASGTKTGVSGNTIY
.,TRBV25-1,ASSGSSDTQY
few,TRBV6-1,ASRGGAGTFEQY
.,TRBV6-1,ASSGGWTENTEAF
.,TRBV5-6,ASSWWDRSSGNTIY
.,TRBV4-2,ASRRVGGEEQY
.,TRBV5-1,ASSLEASGRQETQY
once,TRBV2,AANTGTGAYGYT
once,TRBV29-1,SVIAGGTATLGGYT
.,TRBV6-5,ASSYSGTGYNEQF
.,TRBV2,ASVAGDAYNEQF
.,TRBV4-2,ASSQDLSGPSDEQF
.,TRBV19,ASSTSGRRDTQY
.,TRBV10-3,ATWAGNLNTEAF